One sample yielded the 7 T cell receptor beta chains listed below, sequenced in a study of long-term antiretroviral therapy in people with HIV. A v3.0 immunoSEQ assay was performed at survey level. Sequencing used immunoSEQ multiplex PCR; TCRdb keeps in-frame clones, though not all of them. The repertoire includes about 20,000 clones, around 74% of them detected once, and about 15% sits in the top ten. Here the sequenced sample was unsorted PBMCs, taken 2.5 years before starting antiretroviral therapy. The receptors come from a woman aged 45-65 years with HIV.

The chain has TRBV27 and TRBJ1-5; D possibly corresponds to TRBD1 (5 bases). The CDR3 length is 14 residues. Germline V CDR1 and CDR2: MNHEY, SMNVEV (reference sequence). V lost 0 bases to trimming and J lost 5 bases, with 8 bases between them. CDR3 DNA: TGTGCCAGCAGTTTATCAGGGGTCTATCAGCCCCAGCATTTT. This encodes CASSLSGVYQPQHF.

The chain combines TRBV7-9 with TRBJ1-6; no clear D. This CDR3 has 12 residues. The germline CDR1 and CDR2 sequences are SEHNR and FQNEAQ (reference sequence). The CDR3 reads CAIGRPNSPLHF. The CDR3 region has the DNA TGTGCGATCGGACGGCCGAATTCACCCCTCCACTTT.

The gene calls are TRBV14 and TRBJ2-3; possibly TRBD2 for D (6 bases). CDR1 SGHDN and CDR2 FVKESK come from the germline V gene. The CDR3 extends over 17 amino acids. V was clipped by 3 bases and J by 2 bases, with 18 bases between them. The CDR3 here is CASSHGGWRGATDTQYF. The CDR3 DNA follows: TGTGCCAGCAGCCATGGGGGGTGGCGGGGTGCCACAGATACGCAGTATTTT.

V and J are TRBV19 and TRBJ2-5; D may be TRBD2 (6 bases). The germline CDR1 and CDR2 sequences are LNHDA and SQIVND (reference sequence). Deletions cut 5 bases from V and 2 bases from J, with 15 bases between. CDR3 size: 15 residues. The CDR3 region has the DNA TGTGCCAGTAGTCTTTCCGGGACTTTTCAAGAGACCCAGTACTTC. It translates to CASSLSGTFQETQYF.

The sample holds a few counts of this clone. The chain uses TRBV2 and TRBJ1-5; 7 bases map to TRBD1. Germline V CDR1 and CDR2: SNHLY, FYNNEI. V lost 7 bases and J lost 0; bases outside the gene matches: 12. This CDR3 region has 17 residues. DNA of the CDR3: TGTGCCAGCATGGAGAGACAGGGCCTATATAGCAATCAGCCCCAGCATTTT. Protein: CASMERQGLYSNQPQHF.

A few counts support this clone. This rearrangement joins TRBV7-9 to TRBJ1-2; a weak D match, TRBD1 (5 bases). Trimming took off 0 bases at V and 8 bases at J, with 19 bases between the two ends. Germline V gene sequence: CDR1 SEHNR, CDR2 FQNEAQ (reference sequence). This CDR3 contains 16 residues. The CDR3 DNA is TGTGCCAGCAGCTTAGCGTACGGGGACCCCCTTGGGGGCTACACCTTC. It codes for CASSLAYGDPLGGYTF.

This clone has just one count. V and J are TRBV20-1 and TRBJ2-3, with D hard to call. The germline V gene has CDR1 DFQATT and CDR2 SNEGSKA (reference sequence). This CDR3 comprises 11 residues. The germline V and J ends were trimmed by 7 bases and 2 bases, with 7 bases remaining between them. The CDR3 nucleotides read TGCAGTGGTATGTCCACAGATACGCAGTATTTT. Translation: CSGMSTDTQYF.